This T cell receptor (beta chain) was sequenced for a study of post-analysis software for immune sequencing data. Study at large: Patients with relapsing-remitting, secondary progressive and progressive-relapsing multiple sclerosis courses were all represented. The study, taken as a whole, reports: Normalized Chao1 diversity was significantly reduced in patients versus controls. Patients had higher frequencies than controls of four to six TRBV segments, including TRBV5-6, TRBV5-1 and TRBV20-1.

Every TCR beta cDNA library bore unique molecular identifiers. TCRdb passed the PCR reads through MiXCR, listing each CDR3 protein once. In the table there are about 200,000 distinct CDR3 sequences, 29% of which are singletons. This clonotype was observed many times. As yet, its antigen is unknown. The CDR3 is 16 amino acids. In germline, CDR1 is MDHEN, CDR2 SYDVKM. J lost 3 bases, V lost 3 bases, and 7 bases had no gene match. The sequencing input was blood. This TCR was recovered from a girl aged 2-17 years with multiple sclerosis. The chain recombines TRBV28 with TRBJ2-1; 8 nucleotides agree with TRBD2. CDR3 sequence reads: CASSFGLAGNYNEQFF. DNA of the CDR3: TGTGCCAGCAGTTTTGGTCTAGCGGGTAACTACAATGAGCAGTTCTTC.